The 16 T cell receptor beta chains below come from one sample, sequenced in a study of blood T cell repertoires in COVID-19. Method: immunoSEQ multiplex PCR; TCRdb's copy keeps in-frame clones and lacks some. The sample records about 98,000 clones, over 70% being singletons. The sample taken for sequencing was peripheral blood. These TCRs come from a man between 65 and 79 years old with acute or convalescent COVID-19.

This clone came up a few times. The CDR3 loop reads CASSPGTGGYDLPQHF. The CDR3 coding sequence is TGTGCCAGTAGTCCCGGGACAGGGGGCTACGATTTGCCCCAGCATTTT. The rearrangement links TRBV19 to TRBJ1-5; 12 bases match TRBD1. Trimming removed 5 bases from V and 9 bases from J; junction bases left unmatched: 11. The CDR3 is made up of 16 amino acids. The V gene's germline CDR1 is LNHDA and CDR2 SQIVND (reference sequence). Full variable domain (missing parts from reference TRBV19 and TRBJ1-5): DGGITQSPKYLFRKEGQNVTLSCEQNLNHDAMYWYRQDPGQGLRLIYYSQIVNDFQKGDIAEGYSVSREKKESFPLTVTSAQKNPTAFYLCASSPGTGGYDLPQHFGDGTRLSIL.

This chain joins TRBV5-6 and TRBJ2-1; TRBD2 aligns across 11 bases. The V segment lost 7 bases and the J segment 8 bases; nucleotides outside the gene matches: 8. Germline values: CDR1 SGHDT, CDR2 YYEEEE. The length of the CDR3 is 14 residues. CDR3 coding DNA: TGTGCCAGCGGGCTAGCGGGAGGTGGGGATGAGCAGTTCTTC. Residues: CASGLAGGGDEQFF. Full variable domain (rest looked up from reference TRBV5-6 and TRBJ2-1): DAGVTQSPTHLIKTRGQQVTLRCSPKSGHDTVSWYQQALGQGPQFIFQYYEEEERQRGNFPDRFSGHQFPNYSSELNVNALLLGDSALYLCASGLAGGGDEQFFGPGTRLTVL.

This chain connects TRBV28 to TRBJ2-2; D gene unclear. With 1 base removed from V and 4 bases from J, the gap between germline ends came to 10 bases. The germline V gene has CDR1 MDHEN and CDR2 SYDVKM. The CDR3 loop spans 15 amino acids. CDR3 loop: CASSLSPWSTGELFF. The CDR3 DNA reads TGTGCCAGCAGTTTATCCCCCTGGAGCACCGGGGAGCTGTTTTTT.

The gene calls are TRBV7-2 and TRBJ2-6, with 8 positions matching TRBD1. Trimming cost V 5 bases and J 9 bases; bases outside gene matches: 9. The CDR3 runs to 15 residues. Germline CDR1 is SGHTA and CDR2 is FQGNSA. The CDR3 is CASSLSGTGGNVLTF. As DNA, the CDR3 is TGTGCCAGCAGCCTCTCCGGGACAGGAGGCAACGTCCTGACTTTC.

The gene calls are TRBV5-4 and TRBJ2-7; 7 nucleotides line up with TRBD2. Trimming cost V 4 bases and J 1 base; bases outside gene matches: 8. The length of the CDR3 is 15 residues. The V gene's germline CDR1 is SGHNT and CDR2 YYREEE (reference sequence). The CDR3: CASSRVLADSYEQYF. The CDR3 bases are TGTGCCAGCAGCCGGGTCCTAGCGGATTCCTACGAGCAGTACTTC.

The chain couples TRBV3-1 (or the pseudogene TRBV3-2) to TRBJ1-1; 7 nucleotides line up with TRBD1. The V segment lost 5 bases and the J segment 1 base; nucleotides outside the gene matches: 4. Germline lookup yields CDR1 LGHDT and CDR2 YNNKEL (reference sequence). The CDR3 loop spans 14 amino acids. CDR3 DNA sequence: TGTGCCAGCAGCTCGAGGACAGGGAACACTGAAGCTTTCTTT. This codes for CASSSRTGNTEAFF.

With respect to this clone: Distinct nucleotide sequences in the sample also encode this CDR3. The DNA for the CDR3 is TGTGCCAGCAGGGGGACGGGGGATCAGCCCCAGCATTTT. Translation: CASRGTGDQPQHF. This chain uses TRBV2 with TRBJ1-5; D perhaps matches TRBD1 (5 bases). From germline, CDR1 is SNHLY and CDR2 FYNNEI. Trimming cost V 6 bases and J 5 bases, with 11 bases left between them. CDR3 length equals 13 residues. The whole variable domain, filled in from reference TRBV2 and TRBJ1-5, reads EPEVTQTPSHQVTQMGQEVILRCVPISNHLYFYWYRQILGQKVEFLVSFYNNEISEKSEIFDDQFSVERPDGSNFTLKIRSTKLEDSAMYFCASRGTGDQPQHFGDGTRLSIL.

The CDR3 reads CASSPGGQGSGEQYF. CDR3 coding DNA: TGTGCCAGCTCACCAGGGGGACAGGGGTCGGGTGAGCAGTACTTC. This sequence joins TRBV18 and TRBJ2-7, with 10 nucleotides matching TRBD1. Germline CDR1 reads KGHSH; CDR2 reads LQKENI. This CDR3 has 15 residues. Trimming removed 2 bases from V and 7 bases from J; junction bases left unmatched: 8.

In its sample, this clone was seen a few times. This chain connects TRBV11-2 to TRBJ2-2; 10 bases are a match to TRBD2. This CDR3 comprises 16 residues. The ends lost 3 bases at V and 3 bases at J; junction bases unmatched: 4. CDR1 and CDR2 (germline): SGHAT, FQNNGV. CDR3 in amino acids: CASSFPTSGHTGELFF. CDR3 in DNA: TGTGCCAGCAGCTTCCCGACTAGCGGGCACACCGGGGAGCTGTTTTTT.

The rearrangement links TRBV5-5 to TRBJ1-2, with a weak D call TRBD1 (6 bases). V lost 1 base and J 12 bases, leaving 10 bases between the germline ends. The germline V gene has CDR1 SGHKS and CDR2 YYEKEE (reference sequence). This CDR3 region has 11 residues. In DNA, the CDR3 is TGTGCCAGCAGCTTGAACAGGGCCCACACCTTC. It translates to CASSLNRAHTF.

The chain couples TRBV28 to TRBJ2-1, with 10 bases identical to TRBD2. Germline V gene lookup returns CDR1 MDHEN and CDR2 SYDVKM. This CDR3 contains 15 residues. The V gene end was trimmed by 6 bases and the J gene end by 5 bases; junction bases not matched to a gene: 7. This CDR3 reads CASRPGTSENNEQFF. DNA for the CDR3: TGTGCCAGCAGACCCGGGACTAGCGAAAACAATGAGCAGTTCTTC.

In nucleotides, the CDR3 is TGTGCCAGCAGCTTACCCGTGGGCTTACTAGGGCTGAAAGAGACCCAGTACTTC. Residues: CASSLPVGLLGLKETQYF. V gene TRBV7-2 combines with J gene TRBJ2-5, with D possibly matching TRBD2 (5 bases). V was trimmed by 2 bases and J by 3 bases, leaving 22 bases between them. The CDR3 has 18 amino acids. Germline CDR1 reads SGHTA; CDR2 reads FQGNSA. The full variable domain, completed using reference TRBV7-2 and TRBJ2-5, is GAGVSQSPSNKVTEKGKDVELRCDPISGHTALYWYRQSLGQGLEFLIYFQGNSAPDKSGLPSDRFSAERTGGSVSTLTIQRTQQEDSAVYLCASSLPVGLLGLKETQYFGPGTRLLVL.

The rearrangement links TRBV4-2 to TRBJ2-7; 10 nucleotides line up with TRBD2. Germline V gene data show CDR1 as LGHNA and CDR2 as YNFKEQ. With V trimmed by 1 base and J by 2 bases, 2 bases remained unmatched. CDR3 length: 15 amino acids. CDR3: CASSQGLAGAYEQYF. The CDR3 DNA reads TGTGCCAGCAGCCAAGGACTAGCGGGTGCCTACGAGCAGTACTTC.

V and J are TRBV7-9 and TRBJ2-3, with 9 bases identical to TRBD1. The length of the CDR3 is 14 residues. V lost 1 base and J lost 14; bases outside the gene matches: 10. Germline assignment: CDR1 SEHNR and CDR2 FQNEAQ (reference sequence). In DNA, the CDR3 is TGTGCCAGCAGCTTAGGGCGAGGGGACAGGGAACCGTATTTT. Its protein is CASSLGRGDREPYF.

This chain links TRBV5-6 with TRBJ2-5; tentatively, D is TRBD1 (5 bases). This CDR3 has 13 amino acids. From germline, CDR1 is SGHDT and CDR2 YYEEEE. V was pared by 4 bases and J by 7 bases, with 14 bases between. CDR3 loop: CASSRRNGATQYF. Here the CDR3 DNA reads TGTGCCAGCAGCCGTAGAAATGGGGCGACCCAGTACTTC.

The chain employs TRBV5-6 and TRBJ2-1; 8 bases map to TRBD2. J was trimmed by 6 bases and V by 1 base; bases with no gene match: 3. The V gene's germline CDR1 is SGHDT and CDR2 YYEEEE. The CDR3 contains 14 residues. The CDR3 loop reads CASSLSLAVNEQFF. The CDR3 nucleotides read TGTGCCAGCAGCTTGTCACTAGCGGTCAATGAGCAGTTCTTC.